A single T cell receptor (beta chain) is shown here with its context. The antigen is undetermined. Compared with germline, one end of the junction differs, possibly owing to a read error. The data derive from a study of glioma-infiltrating T cells. TCR alpha and beta CDR3 regions were amplified from RNA using iRepertoire nested multiplex PCR. For one-step reverse transcription and amplification, 100-400 ng of tissue mRNA or PBMC total RNA was used. From the multiplex PCR reads, TCRdb called clonotypes with MiXCR, one entry per CDR3 protein. In the table there are approximately 100,000 distinct CDR3 sequences, less than 30% of which are singletons. The CDR3 is 15 amino acids. The germline gives CDR1 MNHEY, CDR2 SMNVEV (reference sequence). Broader study findings: Gliomas, especially low-grade, showed above-expected tissue-blood divergence; non-neoplastic patients showed below. CDR3 overlap between tissue and blood was very small.

This chain joins TRBV27 and TRBJ1-1, with D perhaps matching TRBD1 (5 bases). This TCR was sampled from a human donor with low-grade glioma or glioblastoma, undergoing nonglioma brain surgery, or in good health (not recorded which). The sample consisted of glioma tissue, nonneoplastic brain tissue, or PBMCs (not recorded which). As DNA, the CDR3 is TGTGCCAGCAGTTCTAGCCCGGGACGGTACACTGGAGCTTTCTTT. Its translation is CASSSSPGRYTGAFF.